A selection of T cell receptor beta chains follows, all from one sample in a study of T cells in severe cutaneous drug reactions. TCRdb reprocessed the multiplex PCR reads and stores each CDR3 protein as one record, lacking DNA. The table gives just over 20,000 distinct CDR3 sequences; the top ten clones make up 6% to 8% of it. Sequencing was done on a sample of PBMCs. The receptors derive from a human donor with toxic epidermal necrolysis, a severe cutaneous drug reaction. The CDR3 runs from the conserved cysteine through the conserved F or W. Each record gives: clone size, V gene, J gene, CDR3 length, CDR3 protein. Clone size is given for some rows only: seen once, a few or many times, or a class if the clone is expanded.

.,TRBV13,TRBJ2-7,14,CASSLGLAGYEQYF
.,TRBV7-2,TRBJ2-3,12,CASSFGIMAQYF
.,TRBV12-3/TRBV12-4,TRBJ1-1,12,CASSFPRTEAFF
.,TRBV9,TRBJ1-2,17,CASSVWGQVSPAYGYTF
.,TRBV7-8,TRBJ2-3,14,CASSSPGEGDTQYF
.,TRBV3-1,TRBJ2-1,14,CASSPIVLADEQFF
.,TRBV19,TRBJ2-7,14,CASSPRARPYEQYF
.,TRBV4-1,TRBJ2-2,17,CASSQDQTRRDTGELFF
.,TRBV12-3/TRBV12-4,TRBJ2-5,14,CASTSPEGSETQYF
.,TRBV4-3,TRBJ2-1,13,CASSQDFKDEQFF
.,TRBV5-6,TRBJ2-5,14,CASSFGNGQETQYF
.,TRBV29-1,TRBJ1-2,13,CSTQTGTDYGYTF
.,TRBV5-6,TRBJ2-5,13,CASSSGTVQTQYF
.,TRBV7-9,TRBJ2-5,15,CASSPIGLGQETQYF
.,TRBV12-3/TRBV12-4,TRBJ2-3,14,CASSRSGREDTQYF
.,TRBV20-1,TRBJ1-3,12,CSARSGTDTIYF
.,TRBV18,TRBJ2-7,13,CASSPLSSYEQYF
.,TRBV7-9,TRBJ2-7,13,CASSQATGAEQYF
.,TRBV9,TRBJ2-1,16,CASSVGGQGAVGEQFF
.,TRBV19,TRBJ2-7,14,CASTTSGSSYEQYF
.,TRBV28,TRBJ2-7,12,CASRIGTYEQYF
.,TRBV6-2/TRBV6-3,TRBJ2-1,15,CASSYRAGGINEQFF
.,TRBV9,TRBJ1-2,14,CASSPGQGYYGYTF
.,TRBV27,TRBJ2-7,12,CASSLGSVEQYF
.,TRBV29-1,TRBJ2-3,13,CSVRTAPSATQYF
.,TRBV6-1,TRBJ2-7,14,CASSLPDTSYEQYF
.,TRBV7-8,TRBJ1-6,15,CASSPNRTANSPLHF
.,TRBV3-1,TRBJ2-1,12,CASSFGFGEQFF
.,TRBV9,TRBJ2-7,15,CASSVGHPSSYEQYF
.,TRBV13,TRBJ2-7,11,CASSLSYEQYF
.,TRBV5-4,TRBJ2-5,13,CASSLERAETQYF
.,TRBV24-1,TRBJ2-3,13,CATSEASTDTQYF
.,TRBV14,TRBJ1-2,13,CASSPDANYGYTF
.,TRBV14,TRBJ2-1,16,CASSHQAGASREQQFF
.,TRBV4-3,TRBJ2-3,16,CASSVRTSGSTDTQYF
.,TRBV28,TRBJ1-5,15,CASSLIRAGDQPQHF
medium-sized,TRBV9,TRBJ2-3,16,CASSGNSMQYTDTQYF
.,TRBV19,TRBJ2-7,15,CASSSESGGPYEQYF
.,TRBV4-3,TRBJ1-1,14,CASSQDKTVGEAFF
.,TRBV4-1,TRBJ1-1,15,CASSQVDRSNTEAFF
.,TRBV20-1,TRBJ1-1,14,CSASKAGRTTEAFF
.,TRBV20-1,TRBJ2-5,15,CSAPPRLAVQETQYF
.,TRBV4-1,TRBJ2-5,14,CASSLSTRRETQYF
.,TRBV4-2,TRBJ2-3,17,CASSQDRREVVSDTQYF
.,TRBV10-3,TRBJ2-7,18,CAISEPWGWREDTYEQYF
.,TRBV12-5,TRBJ2-3,15,CASGLIEMSTDTQYF
.,TRBV12-3/TRBV12-4,TRBJ2-1,12,CAGAGLTNEQFF
.,TRBV28,TRBJ2-7,19,CASSFTWASGTAIEYEQYF
.,TRBV6-5,TRBJ2-1,14,CASSHTSIGNEQFF
.,TRBV12-3/TRBV12-4,TRBJ1-1,14,CASSLRLGGTEAFF
.,TRBV20-1,TRBJ2-7,14,CSARGGLADYEQYF
.,TRBV4-3,TRBJ2-7,13,CASSQVHKGPSNF
.,TRBV27,TRBJ2-1,15,CASSLRGVFYNEQFF
.,TRBV20-1,TRBJ2-7,14,CSARGADYSYEQYF
.,TRBV12-3/TRBV12-4,TRBJ2-1,15,CASSFFLAGDNEQFF